The source of this T cell receptor (beta chain) is a study of shared clonotypes between healthy human individuals. Overall study context: Samples came from a couple of female and a few male donors aged 18 to 49. Whole-study findings and limits: Four donors held approximately 4.5% of naive CD4 clonotypes in common.

For sorted subsets, 150 to 200 ng DNA per replicate equaled roughly 30,000 T cell genomes. Profiling relied on immunoSEQ multiplex PCR, and the TCRdb table lists in-frame clones only, not all of them. Of approximately 530,000 clones in the sample, 90% to 96% were seen once. Worth noting for this clone: Its antigen is unidentified.

CD45RA-negative memory and CD45RA+ naive subsets were split from the CD4+ cells. The V gene's germline CDR1 is LNHNV and CDR2 YYDKDF (reference sequence). Deletions cut 0 bases from V and 0 bases from J, with 19 bases between. This CDR3 is built from 19 residues. The sample consisted of naive CD4+ T cells sorted from blood. Subset given: CD45RA+ positively selected. V usage is TRBV15 and J usage is TRBJ2-3; D gene ambiguous. The origin of this receptor is a woman aged 25 to 39 in good health. CDR3 nucleotides: TGTGCCACCAGCAGAGATATTCTGAAAAACATGCTAAGCACAGATACGCAGTATTTT. Translated, it gives CATSRDILKNMLSTDTQYF. The variable domain in full, with the rest retrieved from reference TRBV15 and TRBJ2-3, is DAMVIQNPRYQVTQFGKPVTLSCSQTLNHNVMYWYQQKSSQAPKLLFHYYDKDFNNEADTPDNFQSRRPNTSFCFLDIRSPGLGDTAMYLCATSRDILKNMLSTDTQYFGPGTRLTVL.